The 21 T cell receptor beta chains given below trace back to one sample, sequenced in a study of T cells in localized non-small cell lung cancer. Assay used: immunoSEQ multiplex PCR; TCRdb lists only in-frame clones, some missing. The sample contains about 3,500 clones, more than 20% of which appear only once. Sample: lung tumor tissue, taken before any cancer treatment. The origin of the receptors is a woman aged 40-69 years with stage I lung adenocarcinoma.

By its share, this clone is medium-sized. The V call is TRBV6-8, the J call TRBJ1-2; D is unclear. Trimming took 10 bases from V and 6 from J, leaving 18 bases between them. The CDR3 is 13 amino acids. Germline CDR1 is MNHGY and CDR2 is SAAAGT. The CDR3 nucleotides read TGTGCCACCAGCGGAGGGCAGCGAGATGGCTACACCTTC. Amino acid sequence: CATSGGQRDGYTF.

The chain employs TRBV11-3 and TRBJ2-7; 8 nucleotides align to TRBD1. Trimming cost V 1 base and J 0 bases; bases outside gene matches: 14. The CDR3 has 19 residues. Per the germline V gene, CDR1 is SGHNT and CDR2 is YENEEA. CDR3 sequence (DNA): TGTGCCAGCAGCTTAGGAATTTACGCCCGGGACAGGTTCTCCTACGAGCAGTACTTC. This gives the protein CASSLGIYARDRFSYEQYF.

CDR3 residues: CASSPILGTGELFF. The CDR3 coding sequence is TGTGCCAGTAGTCCGATTCTAGGCACCGGGGAGCTGTTTTTT. The genes are TRBV19 and TRBJ2-2, with D unclear. The V gene lost 5 bases and the J gene lost 4 bases, with 11 bases spanning the gap. This CDR3 comprises 14 residues. The germline gives CDR1 LNHDA, CDR2 SQIVND (reference sequence).

CDR3 residues: CASSERGNTEAFF. The CDR3 bases are TGCGCCAGCAGCGAAAGAGGGAACACTGAAGCTTTCTTT. J is TRBJ1-1 and V is TRBV23-1; no definite D call. TRBV23-1 is an ORF for which the function is uncertain. The CDR3 runs to 13 residues. Trimming took off 6 bases at V and 1 base at J, with 9 bases between the two ends.

Sample share makes this clone medium-sized (0.01 to 0.1%). V gene TRBV9 combines with J gene TRBJ1-6; tentatively, D is TRBD1 (6 bases). Trimming removed 4 bases at V and 6 bases at J, with 14 bases between. Germline V gene data show CDR1 as SGDLS and CDR2 as YYNGEE. The CDR3 sequence is 15 residues long. CDR3 in DNA: TGTGCCAGCAGCCCCCGGGGGGGCTCTAATTCACCCCTCCACTTT. As protein: CASSPRGGSNSPLHF.

The rearrangement uses TRBV19 and TRBJ2-1; TRBD2 matches 8 bases. The CDR3 is 16 residues long. Unmatched junction bases numbered 7, after V lost 1 base and J lost 5 bases. Germline loops: CDR1 LNHDA, CDR2 SQIVND (reference sequence). CDR3 in DNA: TGTGCCAGTAGTATAGTCGGGCGGGGGGAGAACAATGAGCAGTTCTTC. Amino acid sequence: CASSIVGRGENNEQFF.

The V gene is TRBV9, the J gene TRBJ1-2; 12 bases are a match to TRBD1. The CDR3 has 14 residues. Germline CDR1 SGDLS, CDR2 YYNGEE. V gave up 0 bases and J gave up 8 bases; unmatched junction bases: 2. The CDR3, as DNA: TGTGCCAGCAGCGTAGTAGGGACAGGGGGCGGCTACACCTTC. As protein: CASSVVGTGGGYTF.

This clone has only a few counts. This chain connects TRBV6-8 to TRBJ1-1, with D uncertain. The V end was cut by 3 bases, the J end by 8 bases, with 13 bases between. The CDR3 totals 13 residues. Germline V lookup: CDR1 MNHGY, CDR2 SAAAGT. DNA for the CDR3: TGTGCCAGCAGTTATGAAATGGGGAGGGAAGCTTTCTTT. Its protein is CASSYEMGREAFF.

This clone was recorded a few times. The chain is built from TRBV11-3 and TRBJ2-7, with 8 positions matching TRBD2. The germline V gene encodes CDR1 SGHNT and CDR2 YENEEA. Unmatched junction bases numbered 12, after V lost 7 bases and J lost 4 bases. The CDR3 runs to 15 residues. The CDR3 protein is CASTASSGPKYEQYF. The CDR3 DNA is TGTGCCAGCACCGCGTCTAGCGGGCCAAAGTACGAGCAGTACTTC.

This clone is medium-sized in the sample. The chain has TRBV23-1 and TRBJ1-6; D is undetermined. TRBV23-1 belongs to the ORF category, with a function that is uncertain. The length of the CDR3 is 13 residues. V lost 6 bases and J 10 bases, leaving 13 bases between the germline ends. Written as DNA, the CDR3 is TGCGCCAGCAGCTCCGACGGACTCTCACCCCTCCACTTT. Translated: CASSSDGLSPLHF.

The chain combines TRBV19 with TRBJ1-5, with D perhaps TRBD1 (6 bases). V shed 8 bases and J shed 0 bases, with 23 bases lying between them. From germline, CDR1 is LNHDA and CDR2 SQIVND (reference sequence). The CDR3 runs 18 residues. The CDR3 loop reads CASGQYRAGDHSNQPQHF. Written as DNA, the CDR3 is TGTGCCAGTGGCCAGTATCGCGCAGGGGATCATAGCAATCAGCCCCAGCATTTT.

The chain uses TRBV19 and TRBJ2-7; the match to TRBD1 covers 7 bases. This CDR3 contains 14 residues. Germline CDR1 LNHDA, CDR2 SQIVND (reference sequence). V lost 5 bases to trimming and J lost 4 bases; unmatched junction nucleotides: 8. For the CDR3, the DNA is TGTGCCAGTAGTCCCCGGGACAGATTATACGAGCAGTACTTC. Its translation: CASSPRDRLYEQYF. Full variable domain (outside the CDR3, taken from reference TRBV19 and TRBJ2-7): DGGITQSPKYLFRKEGQNVTLSCEQNLNHDAMYWYRQDPGQGLRLIYYSQIVNDFQKGDIAEGYSVSREKKESFPLTVTSAQKNPTAFYLCASSPRDRLYEQYFGPGTRLTVT.

By share, this clone ranks as medium-sized. V usage is TRBV11-3 and J usage is TRBJ2-1, with TRBD2 matching 8 bases. Per germline, CDR1 SGHNT and CDR2 YENEEA. This CDR3 comprises 15 residues. V shed 4 bases, J shed 4 bases, and the junction held 6 bases outside the gene matches. CDR3 DNA sequence: TGTGCCAGCAGCTCCACCGGGACTAGTTACAATGAGCAGTTCTTC. It encodes CASSSTGTSYNEQFF.

This clone occurred a few times. The chain recombines TRBV19 with TRBJ2-3; D might be TRBD2 (5 bases). The CDR3 runs 16 residues. V lost 4 bases to trimming and J lost 1 base, with 15 bases between them. In germline, CDR1 is LNHDA, CDR2 SQIVND (reference sequence). CDR3 DNA: TGTGCCAGTAGTACCCAGTTTCGAGCGGGCACAGATACGCAGTATTTT. Protein: CASSTQFRAGTDTQYF.

Within the sample, this clone is medium-sized. As DNA, the CDR3 is TGTGCCAGCAGCCCCAGGGAGGGGTCACCTTCACCCCTCCACTTT. It yields the protein CASSPREGSPSPLHF. The chain couples TRBV9 to TRBJ1-6; tentatively, D is TRBD1 (5 bases). Trimming stripped 4 bases from V and 9 bases from J, with 17 bases between. Looked up from germline, CDR1 is SGDLS and CDR2 is YYNGEE. This CDR3 is built from 15 residues.

The chain combines TRBV28 with TRBJ1-2, with D uncertain. The V gene's germline CDR1 is MDHEN and CDR2 SYDVKM. The ends were cut back, 5 bases at V and 8 bases at J, with 18 bases in the middle. The CDR3 totals 14 residues. CDR3 sequence: CASSAEVGSWGYTF. The CDR3 region has the DNA TGTGCCAGCAGTGCCGAGGTAGGGTCCTGGGGCTACACCTTC.

This clone is termed large. The chain has TRBV9 and TRBJ2-1; maybe TRBD2 (5 bases). The germline V gene encodes CDR1 SGDLS and CDR2 YYNGEE. V lost 5 bases, J lost 2 bases, and 8 bases lay in between. This CDR3 spans 13 amino acids. Here the CDR3 DNA reads TGTGCCAGCAGTGCCGGGGCCTACAATGAGCAGTTCTTC. Its translation is CASSAGAYNEQFF.

This clone has more than one count but fewer than ten. The chain carries TRBV2 and TRBJ2-7; D is perhaps TRBD1 (5 bases). The CDR3 sequence is 14 residues long. V was cut by 4 bases and J by 3 bases, with 13 bases left in between. Germline CDR1 SNHLY, CDR2 FYNNEI. The CDR3 bases are TGTGCCAGCAGTGGTAAGGGGTTAGGCTACGAGCAGTACTTC. This encodes CASSGKGLGYEQYF. Full variable domain (rest looked up from reference TRBV2 and TRBJ2-7): EPEVTQTPSHQVTQMGQEVILRCVPISNHLYFYWYRQILGQKVEFLVSFYNNEISEKSEIFDDQFSVERPDGSNFTLKIRSTKLEDSAMYFCASSGKGLGYEQYFGPGTRLTVT.

The chain links TRBV9 to TRBJ1-4; maybe TRBD1 (5 bases). The CDR3 spans 15 residues. V was pared by 0 bases and J by 7 bases, with 13 bases between. Per germline, CDR1 SGDLS and CDR2 YYNGEE. The DNA for the CDR3 is TGTGCCAGCAGCGTAGGGAAGGGGATCGCTGAAAAACTGTTTTTT. Protein sequence: CASSVGKGIAEKLFF.

By proportion, this clone is medium-sized. The rearrangement links TRBV6-8 to TRBJ2-2; D is undetermined. V lost 5 bases and J lost 3, with 7 bases in between. Germline V gene sequence: CDR1 MNHGY, CDR2 SAAAGT. The CDR3 has 13 residues. CDR3 sequence reads: CASSEADTGELFF. CDR3 DNA sequence: TGTGCCAGCAGTGAGGCAGACACCGGGGAGCTGTTTTTT.

This clone was detected a few times. This chain uses TRBV30 with TRBJ2-1; D call uncertain. CDR1 and CDR2 (germline): GTSNPN, SVGIG (reference sequence). The length of the CDR3 is 16 residues. The germline V and J ends were trimmed by 3 bases and 0 bases, with 15 bases remaining between them. CDR3 sequence reads: CAWRPLGSSSYNEQFF. The CDR3 coding sequence is TGTGCCTGGAGACCCCTGGGTTCGAGCTCCTACAATGAGCAGTTCTTC.